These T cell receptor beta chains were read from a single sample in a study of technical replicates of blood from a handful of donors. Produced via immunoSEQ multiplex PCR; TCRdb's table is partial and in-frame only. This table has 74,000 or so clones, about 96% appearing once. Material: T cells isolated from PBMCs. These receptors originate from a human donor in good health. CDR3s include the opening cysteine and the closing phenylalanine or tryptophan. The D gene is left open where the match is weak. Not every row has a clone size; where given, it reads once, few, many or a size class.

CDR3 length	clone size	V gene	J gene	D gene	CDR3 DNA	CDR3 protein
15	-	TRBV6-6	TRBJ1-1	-	TGTGCCAGTAGGGGTGACACAGGGCTGAACACTGAAGCTTTCTTT	CASRGDTGLNTEAFF
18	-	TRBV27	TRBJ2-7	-	TGTGCCAGCAGTCCAACTACCACCCTCGCGGGCCTTCCCTACGAGCAGTACTTC	CASSPTTTLAGLPYEQYF
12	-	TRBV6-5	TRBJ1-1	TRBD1	TGTGCCAGCAGTTACTCGACAGGGGAAGCTTTCTTT	CASSYSTGEAFF
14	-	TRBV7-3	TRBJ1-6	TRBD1	TGTGCCAGCAGCCACCGGGACAGGGGTTCACCCCTCCACTTT	CASSHRDRGSPLHF
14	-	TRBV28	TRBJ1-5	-	TGTGCCAGCAGTGCGGGAGGGAACGGACAGCCCCAGCATTTT	CASSAGGNGQPQHF
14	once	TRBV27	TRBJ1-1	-	TGTGCCAGCAGCCCCCAGGAAGGGAACACTGAAGCTTTCTTT	CASSPQEGNTEAFF
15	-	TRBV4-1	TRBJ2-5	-	TGCGCCAGCAGCCAAGATAGTAGCAATCAAGAGACCCAGTACTTC	CASSQDSSNQETQYF
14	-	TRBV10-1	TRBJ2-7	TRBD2	TGCGCCAGCAGTCTCAATAGCGGGAACTACGAGCAGTACTTC	CASSLNSGNYEQYF
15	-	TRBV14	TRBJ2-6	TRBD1	TGTGCCAGCAGCCAGGACAGGGTAGGGGCCAACGTCCTGACTTTC	CASSQDRVGANVLTF
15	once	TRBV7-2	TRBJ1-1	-	TGTGCCAGCAGCTTAGTTGGAGGGCCGTTCACTGAAGCTTTCTTT	CASSLVGGPFTEAFF
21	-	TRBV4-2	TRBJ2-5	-	TGTGCCAGCAGCCAAGTTGGCGAAGGCGGGATGCTCGGCCCGCGTGGAGAGACCCAGTACTTC	CASSQVGEGGMLGPRGETQYF
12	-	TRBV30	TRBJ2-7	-	TGTGCCTGGAGTAAGTCAGGGGACGAGCAGTACTTC	CAWSKSGDEQYF
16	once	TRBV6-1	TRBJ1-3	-	TGTGCCAGCAGTGAATCGATGGGGAGCGTTGAAGACACCATATATTTT	CASSESMGSVEDTIYF
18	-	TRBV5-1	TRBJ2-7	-	TGCGCCAGCAGCCCCCGGACCCCTGACAGGACGAATAGTTACGAGCAGTACTTC	CASSPRTPDRTNSYEQYF
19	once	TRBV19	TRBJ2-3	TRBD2	TGTGCCAGTAGTCCCCCCCTCAGCGGGGGGGCCGGGAGGACAGATACGCAGTATTTT	CASSPPLSGGAGRTDTQYF
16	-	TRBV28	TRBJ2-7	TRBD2	TGTGCCAGCAGTTTAACCCCAGCGGGAGTGGTCTACGAGCAGTACTTC	CASSLTPAGVVYEQYF
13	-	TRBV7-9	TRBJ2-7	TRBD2	TGTGCCAGCAGCTTGGCTAGCGGGGTTGAGCAGTACTTC	CASSLASGVEQYF
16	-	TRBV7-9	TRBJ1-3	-	TGTGCCAGCAGCTTAGAACTTTTAGACTCTGGAAACACCATATATTTT	CASSLELLDSGNTIYF
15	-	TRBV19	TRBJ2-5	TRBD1	TGTGCCAGTAGTATAGGGACAGGGGGCGAGGGGACCCAGTACTTC	CASSIGTGGEGTQYF
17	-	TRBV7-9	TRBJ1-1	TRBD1	TGTGCCAGCAGCGCTTTTGGGACAGGGGAGGCTGCCACTGAAGCTTTCTTT	CASSAFGTGEAATEAFF
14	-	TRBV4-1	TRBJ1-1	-	TGCGCCAGCAGCCAAGTCCCCGGGAACACTGAAGCTTTCTTT	CASSQVPGNTEAFF
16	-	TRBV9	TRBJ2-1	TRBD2	TGTGCCAGCAGCGTAGGGGGACTAGCGGGATACAATGAGCAGTTCTTC	CASSVGGLAGYNEQFF
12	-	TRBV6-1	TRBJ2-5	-	TGTGCCACCATACGACAGCAGGAGACCCAGTACTTC	CATIRQQETQYF
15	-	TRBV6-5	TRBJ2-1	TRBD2	TGTGCCAGCAGCTCCCCTAGCGGGAGGACTCATGAGCAGTTCTTC	CASSSPSGRTHEQFF
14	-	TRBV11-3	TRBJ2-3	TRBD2	TGTGCCAGCAGCTTCAGCGGGGGCACAGATACGCAGTATTTT	CASSFSGGTDTQYF
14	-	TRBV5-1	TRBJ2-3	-	TGCGCCAGCAGCCTTACTCCTCCCTTCGATACGCAGTATTTT	CASSLTPPFDTQYF
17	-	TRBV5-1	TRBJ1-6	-	TGCGCCAGCAGCTTGGAAACAGGGTTTTCCTATAATTCACCCCTCCACTTT	CASSLETGFSYNSPLHF
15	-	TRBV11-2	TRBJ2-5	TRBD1	TGTGCCAGCAGCTTATTGGGACAGGTTAGGGAGACCCAGTACTTC	CASSLLGQVRETQYF
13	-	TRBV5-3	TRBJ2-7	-	TGTGCCAGAAGCTGCCTAGTTGCCTACGAGCAGTACTTC	CARSCLVAYEQYF
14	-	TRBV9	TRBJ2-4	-	TGTGCCAGCAGCGTAGGTGGGGCAAAAAACATTCAGTACTTC	CASSVGGAKNIQYF
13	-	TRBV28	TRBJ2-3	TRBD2	TGTGCCAGCAGGACTAGCGGCACAGATACGCAGTATTTT	CASRTSGTDTQYF
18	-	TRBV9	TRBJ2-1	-	TGTGCCAGCAGCGTAGCTGTGGGGGGGCAGGGGAGGTACAATGAGCAGTTCTTC	CASSVAVGGQGRYNEQFF
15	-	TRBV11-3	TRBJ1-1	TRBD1	TGTGCCAGCAGCGCGGGACAGTTCCTCAACACTGAAGCTTTCTTT	CASSAGQFLNTEAFF
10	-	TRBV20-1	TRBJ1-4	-	TGCAGTGCGAGAGGGGCAAAACTGTTTTTT	CSARGAKLFF
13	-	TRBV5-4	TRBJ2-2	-	TGTGCCAGCAGCTTGTCGGGGACCGGGGAGCTGTTTTTT	CASSLSGTGELFF
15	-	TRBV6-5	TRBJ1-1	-	TGTGCCAGCAGTTACTCCCTCAGGGGGAACACTGAAGCTTTCTTT	CASSYSLRGNTEAFF
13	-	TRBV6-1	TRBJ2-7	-	TGTGCCAGCAGTGTCAGCAATCCGCGGGAGCAGTACTTC	CASSVSNPREQYF
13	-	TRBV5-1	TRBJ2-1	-	TGCGCCAGCAGCTTGGTAGGGGTAGCTGAGCAGTTCTTC	CASSLVGVAEQFF
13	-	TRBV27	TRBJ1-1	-	TGTGCCAGCATGCTCAGGGGTGTTACTGAAGCTTTCTTT	CASMLRGVTEAFF
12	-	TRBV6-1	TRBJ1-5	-	TGTGCCAGCAGTAGCGGGGATCAGCCCCAGCATTTT	CASSSGDQPQHF
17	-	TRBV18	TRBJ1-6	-	TGTGCCAGCTCCCCGACCACAGGGATCTCCTATAATTCACCCCTCCACTTT	CASSPTTGISYNSPLHF
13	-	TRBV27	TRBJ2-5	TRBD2	TGTGCCAGCAGTTTTACCGGGAGGGAGACCCAGTACTTC	CASSFTGRETQYF
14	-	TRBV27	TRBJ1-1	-	TGTGCCAGCAGTCCTGGACAGCTGAACACTGAAGCTTTCTTT	CASSPGQLNTEAFF
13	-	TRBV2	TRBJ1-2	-	TGTGCCAGCGTAGTGGCCGGCCAGTCGGGGTGCACCTTC	CASVVAGQSGCTF
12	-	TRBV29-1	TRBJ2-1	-	TGCAGCGTTGGCCGTCCTATGGATGAGCAGTTCTTC	CSVGRPMDEQFF
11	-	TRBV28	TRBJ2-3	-	TGTGCCAGCAGTTTTCCTAATACGCAGTATTTT	CASSFPNTQYF
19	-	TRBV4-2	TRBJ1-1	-	TGTGCCAGCAGCCAAGTTAGCGGGGCAATAGAGGGGGTGAACACTGAAGCTTTCTTT	CASSQVSGAIEGVNTEAFF
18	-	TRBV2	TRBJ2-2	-	TGTGCCAGCAACCAAGGGGGTTTCGGCGCAACGAACACCGGGGAGCTGTTTTTT	CASNQGGFGATNTGELFF
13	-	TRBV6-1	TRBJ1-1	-	TGTGCCACACGACAGGCACGGAACACTGAAGCTTTCTTT	CATRQARNTEAFF
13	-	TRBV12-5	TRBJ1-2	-	TGTGCTAGTGGACCCGGACTTAACTATGGCTACACCTTC	CASGPGLNYGYTF
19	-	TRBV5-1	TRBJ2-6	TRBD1	TGCGCCAGCAGCTTCTATTCGACAGGGGGGTTAGGTGGGGCCAACGTCCTGACTTTC	CASSFYSTGGLGGANVLTF
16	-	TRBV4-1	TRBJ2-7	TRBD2	TGCGCCAGCAGCCCCAGCGGGGGGCCGACGTACTACGAGCAGTACTTC	CASSPSGGPTYYEQYF
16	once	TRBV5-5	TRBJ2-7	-	TGTGCCAGCAGCTTGGGCCCGGAGGGGCATTCCTACGAGCAGTACTTC	CASSLGPEGHSYEQYF